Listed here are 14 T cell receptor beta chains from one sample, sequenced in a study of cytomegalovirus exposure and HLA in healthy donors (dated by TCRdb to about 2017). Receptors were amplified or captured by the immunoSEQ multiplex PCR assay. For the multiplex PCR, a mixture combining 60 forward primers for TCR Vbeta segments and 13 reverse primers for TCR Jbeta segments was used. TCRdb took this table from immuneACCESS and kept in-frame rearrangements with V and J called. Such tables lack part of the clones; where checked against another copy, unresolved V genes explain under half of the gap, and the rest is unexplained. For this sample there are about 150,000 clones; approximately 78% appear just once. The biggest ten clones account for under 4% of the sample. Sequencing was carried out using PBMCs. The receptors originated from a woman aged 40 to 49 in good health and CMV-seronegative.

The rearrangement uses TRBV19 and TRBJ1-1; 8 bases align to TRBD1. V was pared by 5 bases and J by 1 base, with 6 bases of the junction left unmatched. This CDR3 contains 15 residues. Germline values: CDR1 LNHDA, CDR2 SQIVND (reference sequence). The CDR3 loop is CASSDSGQANTEAFF. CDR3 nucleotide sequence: TGTGCCAGTAGTGACTCGGGACAGGCGAACACTGAAGCTTTCTTT. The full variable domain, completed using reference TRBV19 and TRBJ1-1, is DGGITQSPKYLFRKEGQNVTLSCEQNLNHDAMYWYRQDPGQGLRLIYYSQIVNDFQKGDIAEGYSVSREKKESFPLTVTSAQKNPTAFYLCASSDSGQANTEAFFGQGTRLTVV.

CDR3 loop: CASSLGRGVYSYNEQFF. The CDR3 bases are TGCGCCAGCAGCCTTGGGCGGGGGGTCTACTCCTACAATGAGCAGTTCTTC. V is TRBV4-1 and J is TRBJ2-1; 8 positions match TRBD2. CDR1 is MGHRA, CDR2 YSYEKL, per germline. This CDR3 spans 17 amino acids. J was trimmed by 0 bases and V by 4 bases; bases with no gene match: 8.

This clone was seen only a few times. The CDR3 nucleotides are TGTGCCAGCAGACAGGGGGACTATGGCTACACCTTC. It codes for CASRQGDYGYTF. This sequence joins TRBV28 and TRBJ1-2; 8 nucleotides agree with TRBD1. J lost 3 bases, V lost 6 bases, and 0 bases had no gene match. CDR3 size: 12 residues. Per germline, CDR1 MDHEN and CDR2 SYDVKM.

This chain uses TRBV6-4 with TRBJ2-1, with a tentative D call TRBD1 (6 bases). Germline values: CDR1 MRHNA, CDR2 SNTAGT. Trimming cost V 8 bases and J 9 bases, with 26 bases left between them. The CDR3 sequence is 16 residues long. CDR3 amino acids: CASSHLGTSVMGEQFF. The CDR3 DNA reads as TGTGCCAGCTCCCACCTGGGGACATCGGTAATGGGTGAGCAGTTCTTC.

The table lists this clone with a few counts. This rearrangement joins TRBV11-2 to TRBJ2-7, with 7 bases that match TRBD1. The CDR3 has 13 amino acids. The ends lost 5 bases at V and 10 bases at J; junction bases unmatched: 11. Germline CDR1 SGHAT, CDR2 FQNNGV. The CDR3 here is CASSPEGALEQYF. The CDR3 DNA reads TGTGCCAGCAGCCCCGAGGGGGCTCTCGAACAGTACTTC.

The CDR3 loop reads CASSLFAGDPSTDTQYF. Here the CDR3 DNA reads TGTGCCAGCAGCCTCTTTGCGGGGGATCCTAGCACAGATACGCAGTATTTT. The gene calls are TRBV9 and TRBJ2-3, with 7 bases aligning to TRBD2. CDR1 SGDLS and CDR2 YYNGEE come from the germline V gene. The CDR3 is 17 amino acids. V was pared by 4 bases and J by 0 bases, with 11 bases of the junction left unmatched.

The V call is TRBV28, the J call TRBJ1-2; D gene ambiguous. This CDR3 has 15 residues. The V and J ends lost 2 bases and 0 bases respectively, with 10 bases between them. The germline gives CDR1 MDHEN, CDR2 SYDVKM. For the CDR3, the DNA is TGTGCCAGCAGTTTAAGGTACAGATCTAACTATGGCTACACCTTC. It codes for CASSLRYRSNYGYTF.

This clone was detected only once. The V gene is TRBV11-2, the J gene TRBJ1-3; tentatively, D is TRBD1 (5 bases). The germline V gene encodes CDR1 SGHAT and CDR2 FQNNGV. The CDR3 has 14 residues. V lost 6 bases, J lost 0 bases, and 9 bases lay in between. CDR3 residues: CASSDRRSGNTIYF. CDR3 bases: TGTGCCAGCAGTGACAGACGCTCTGGAAACACCATATATTTT. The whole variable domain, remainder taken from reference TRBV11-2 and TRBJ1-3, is EAGVAQSPRYKIIEKRQSVAFWCNPISGHATLYWYQQILGQGPKLLIQFQNNGVVDDSQLPKDRFSAERLKGVDSTLKIQPAKLEDSAVYLCASSDRRSGNTIYFGEGSWLTVV.

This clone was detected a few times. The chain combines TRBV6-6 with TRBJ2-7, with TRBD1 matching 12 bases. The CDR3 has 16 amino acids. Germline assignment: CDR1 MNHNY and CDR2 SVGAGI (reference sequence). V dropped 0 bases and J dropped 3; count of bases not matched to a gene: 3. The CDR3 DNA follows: TGTGCCAGCAGTTACTCCGGGACAGGGGGCGGCTACGAGCAGTACTTC. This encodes CASSYSGTGGGYEQYF.

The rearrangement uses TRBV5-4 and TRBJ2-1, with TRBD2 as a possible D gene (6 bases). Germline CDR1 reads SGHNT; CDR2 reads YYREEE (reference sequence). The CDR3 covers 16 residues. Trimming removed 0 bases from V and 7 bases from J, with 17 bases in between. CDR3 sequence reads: CASSLDGSGRGNEQFF. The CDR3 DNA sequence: TGTGCCAGCAGCTTGGACGGATCCGGACGGGGGAATGAGCAGTTCTTC.

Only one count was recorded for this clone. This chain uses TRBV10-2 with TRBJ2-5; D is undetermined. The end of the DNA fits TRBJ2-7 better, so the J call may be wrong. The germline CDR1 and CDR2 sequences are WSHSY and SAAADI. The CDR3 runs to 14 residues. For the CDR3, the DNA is TGCGCCAGCAGTGAGTTTCCGTTAACCTACGAGCAGTACTTC. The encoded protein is CASSEFPLTYEQYF.

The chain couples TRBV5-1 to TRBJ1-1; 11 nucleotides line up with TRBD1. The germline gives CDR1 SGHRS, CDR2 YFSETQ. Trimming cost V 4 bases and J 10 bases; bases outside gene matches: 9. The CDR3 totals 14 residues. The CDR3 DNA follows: TGCGCCAGCAGCGCCCAGGACAGGGGGCTAGTAGCTTTCTTT. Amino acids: CASSAQDRGLVAFF.

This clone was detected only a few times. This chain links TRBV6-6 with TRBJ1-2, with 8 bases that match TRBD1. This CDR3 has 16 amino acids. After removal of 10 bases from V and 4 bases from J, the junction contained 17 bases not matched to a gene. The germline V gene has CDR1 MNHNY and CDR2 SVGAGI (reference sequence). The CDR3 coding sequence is TGTGCCATCAGAGAGACAGGGGACGCGACCATCTATGGCTACACCTTC. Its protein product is CAIRETGDATIYGYTF.

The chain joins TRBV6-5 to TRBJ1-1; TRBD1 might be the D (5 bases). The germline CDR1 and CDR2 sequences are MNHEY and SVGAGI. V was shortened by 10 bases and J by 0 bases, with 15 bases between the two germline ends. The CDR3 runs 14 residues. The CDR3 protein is CATFRGLMNTEAFF. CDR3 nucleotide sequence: TGTGCCACCTTTAGGGGACTCATGAACACTGAAGCTTTCTTT.